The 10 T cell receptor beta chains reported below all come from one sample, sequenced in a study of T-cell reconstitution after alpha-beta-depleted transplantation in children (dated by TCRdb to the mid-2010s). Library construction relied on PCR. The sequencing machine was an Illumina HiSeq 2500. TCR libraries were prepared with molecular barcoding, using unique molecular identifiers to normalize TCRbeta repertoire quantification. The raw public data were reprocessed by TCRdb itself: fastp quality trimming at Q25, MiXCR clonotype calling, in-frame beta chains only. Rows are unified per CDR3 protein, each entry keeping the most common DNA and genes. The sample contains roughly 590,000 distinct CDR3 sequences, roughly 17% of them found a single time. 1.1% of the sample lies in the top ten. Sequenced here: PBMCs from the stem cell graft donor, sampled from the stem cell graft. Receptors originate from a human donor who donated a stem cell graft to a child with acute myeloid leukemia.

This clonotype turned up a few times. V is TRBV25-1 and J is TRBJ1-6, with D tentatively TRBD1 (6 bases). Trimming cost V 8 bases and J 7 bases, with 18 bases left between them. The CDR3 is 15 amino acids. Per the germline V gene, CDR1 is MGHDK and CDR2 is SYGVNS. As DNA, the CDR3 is TGTGCCAGCTCCTCCACGGGAACAGGGAATTCACCCCTCCACTTT. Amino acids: CASSSTGTGNSPLHF.

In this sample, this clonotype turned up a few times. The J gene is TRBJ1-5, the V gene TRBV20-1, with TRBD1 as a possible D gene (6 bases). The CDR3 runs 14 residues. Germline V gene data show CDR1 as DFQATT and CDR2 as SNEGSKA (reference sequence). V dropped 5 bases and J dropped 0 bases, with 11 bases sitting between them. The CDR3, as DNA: TGCAGTGCTCAGGGGATTTTTAGCAATCAGCCCCAGCATTTT. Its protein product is CSAQGIFSNQPQHF.

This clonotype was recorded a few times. The CDR3: CASSFGTGTGLYNEQFF. The CDR3, as DNA: TGTGCCAGCAGTTTTGGCACCGGGACAGGGCTTTACAATGAGCAGTTCTTC. The chain links TRBV7-2 to TRBJ2-1, with 9 bases aligning to TRBD1. Germline values: CDR1 SGHTA, CDR2 FQGNSA. Trimming removed 6 bases from V and 4 bases from J; junction bases left unmatched: 13. The CDR3 is 17 amino acids.

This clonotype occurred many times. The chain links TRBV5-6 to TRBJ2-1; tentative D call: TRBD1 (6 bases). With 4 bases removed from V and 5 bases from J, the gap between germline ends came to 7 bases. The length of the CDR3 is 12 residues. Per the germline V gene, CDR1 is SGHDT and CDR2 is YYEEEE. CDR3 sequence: CASSPGDNEQFF. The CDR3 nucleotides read TGTGCCAGCAGCCCAGGGGACAATGAGCAGTTCTTC.

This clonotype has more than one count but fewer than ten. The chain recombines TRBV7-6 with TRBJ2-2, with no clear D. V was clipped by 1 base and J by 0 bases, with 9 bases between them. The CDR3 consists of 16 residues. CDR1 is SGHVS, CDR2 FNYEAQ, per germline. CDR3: CASSLGSETNTGELFF. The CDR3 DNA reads TGTGCCAGCAGCTTAGGATCAGAGACGAACACCGGGGAGCTGTTTTTT.

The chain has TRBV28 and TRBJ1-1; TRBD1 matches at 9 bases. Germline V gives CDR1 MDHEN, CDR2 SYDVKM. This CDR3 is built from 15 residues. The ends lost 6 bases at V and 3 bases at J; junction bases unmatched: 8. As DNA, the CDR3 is TGTGCCAGCAGGCCACAGGGGGCGTGGTACACTGAAGCTTTCTTT. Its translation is CASRPQGAWYTEAFF.

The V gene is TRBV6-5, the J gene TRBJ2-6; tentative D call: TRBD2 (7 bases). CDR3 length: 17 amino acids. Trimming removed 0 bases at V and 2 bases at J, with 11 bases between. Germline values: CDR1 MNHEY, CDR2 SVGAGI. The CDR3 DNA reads TGTGCCAGCAGTTACTCTGGGGGGGGCCCTGGGGCCAACGTCCTGACTTTC. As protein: CASSYSGGGPGANVLTF.

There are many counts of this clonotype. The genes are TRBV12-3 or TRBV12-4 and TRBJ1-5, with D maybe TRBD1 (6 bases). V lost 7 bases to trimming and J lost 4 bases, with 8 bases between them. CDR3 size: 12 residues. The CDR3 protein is CASNQGNQPQHF. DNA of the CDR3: TGTGCCAGCAATCAGGGGAATCAGCCCCAGCATTTT.

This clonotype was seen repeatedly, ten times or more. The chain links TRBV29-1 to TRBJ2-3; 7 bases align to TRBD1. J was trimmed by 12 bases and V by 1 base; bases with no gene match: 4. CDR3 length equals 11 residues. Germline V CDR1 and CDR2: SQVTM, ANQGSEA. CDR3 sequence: CSVEVGQHQYF. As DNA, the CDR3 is TGCAGCGTTGAAGTGGGACAGCACCAGTATTTT.

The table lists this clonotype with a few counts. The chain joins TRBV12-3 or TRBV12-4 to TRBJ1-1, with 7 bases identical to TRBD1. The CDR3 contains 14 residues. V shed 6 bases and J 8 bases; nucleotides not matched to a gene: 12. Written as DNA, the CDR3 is TGTGCCAGCAGCCTCGACAGGGACGGGCCCGAAGCTTTCTTT. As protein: CASSLDRDGPEAFF.